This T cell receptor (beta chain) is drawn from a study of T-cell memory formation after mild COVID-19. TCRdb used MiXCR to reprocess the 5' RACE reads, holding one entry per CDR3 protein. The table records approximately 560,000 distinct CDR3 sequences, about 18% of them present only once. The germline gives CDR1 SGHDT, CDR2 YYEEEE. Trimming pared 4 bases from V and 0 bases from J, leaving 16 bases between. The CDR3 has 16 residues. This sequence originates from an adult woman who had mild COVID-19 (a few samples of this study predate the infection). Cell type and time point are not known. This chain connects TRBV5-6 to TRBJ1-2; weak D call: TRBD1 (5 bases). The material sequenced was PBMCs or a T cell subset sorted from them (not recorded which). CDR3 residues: CASSLEWGPSNYGYTF. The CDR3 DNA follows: TGTGCCAGCAGCCTGGAGTGGGGCCCTTCTAACTATGGCTACACCTTC.